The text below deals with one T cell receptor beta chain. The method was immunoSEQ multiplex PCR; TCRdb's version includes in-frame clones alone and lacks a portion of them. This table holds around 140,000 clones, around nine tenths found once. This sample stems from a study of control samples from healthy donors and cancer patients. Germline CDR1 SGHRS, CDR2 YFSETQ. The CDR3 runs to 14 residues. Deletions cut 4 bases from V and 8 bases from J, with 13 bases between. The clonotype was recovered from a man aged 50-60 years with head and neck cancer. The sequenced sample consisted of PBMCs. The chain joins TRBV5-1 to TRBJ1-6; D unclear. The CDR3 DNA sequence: TGCGCCAGCAGCCCGGGCCTCCTTGATTCACCCCTCCACTTT. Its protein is CASSPGLLDSPLHF.